The 18 T cell receptor beta chains in this list originate from one sample, sequenced in a study of CD8 T cells in Susac syndrome. After extraction with the RNeasy kit, about 0.45 to 1 ug of the RNA was reverse transcribed using random hexamers. TCRdb itself ran the immunoSEQ multiplex PCR reads through MiXCR, one entry per CDR3 protein. Of about 200,000 distinct CDR3 sequences detected, 95% appear once; the ten largest clones hold approximately 0.075%. What was sequenced was CD4+ T cells from PBMCs. These receptors came from a human donor with multiple sclerosis.

The CDR3 sequence is CSARVGGGPETQYF. The CDR3 DNA follows: TGCAGTGCTAGAGTGGGCGGGGGCCCAGAAACCCAGTACTTC. The chain uses TRBV20-1 and TRBJ2-5, with D tentatively TRBD2 (7 bases). Germline values: CDR1 DFQATT, CDR2 SNEGSKA (reference sequence). V lost 1 base to trimming and J lost 8 bases, with 17 bases between them. The CDR3 length is 14 residues.

The chain recombines TRBV11-2 with TRBJ2-7; D uncertain. V lost 2 bases and J 7 bases, leaving 12 bases between the germline ends. The CDR3 is made up of 13 amino acids. CDR1 and CDR2 from the germline V gene are SGHAT and FQNNGV. The CDR3 nucleotides are TGTGCCAGCAGCTTACACCCTACGAGAGAGCAGTACTTC. It specifies CASSLHPTREQYF.

The chain recombines TRBV7-8 with TRBJ1-1; D unclear. V was clipped by 4 bases and J by 2 bases, with 14 bases between them. CDR1 SGHVS and CDR2 FQNEAQ come from the germline V gene. The CDR3 sequence is 15 residues long. The CDR3 DNA sequence: TGTGCCAGCAGCTCCTTAGTAACTATAAACACTGAAGCTTTCTTT. As protein: CASSSLVTINTEAFF. The whole variable domain, filled in from reference TRBV7-8 and TRBJ1-1, reads GAGVSQSPRYKVAKRGQDVALRCDPISGHVSLFWYQQALGQGPEFLTYFQNEAQLDKSGLPSDRFFAERPEGSVSTLKIQRTQQEDSAVYLCASSSLVTINTEAFFGQGTRLTVV.

The chain links TRBV2 to TRBJ2-7, with TRBD1 as a possible D gene (6 bases). Germline V gene lookup returns CDR1 SNHLY and CDR2 FYNNEI. The CDR3 runs to 14 residues. V lost 4 bases and J 0 bases, leaving 10 bases between the germline ends. As DNA, the CDR3 is TGTGCCAGCAGTGGACAGGTCATCTCCTACGAGCAGTACTTC. Translation: CASSGQVISYEQYF. The full variable domain, its missing parts supplied by reference TRBV2 and TRBJ2-7, is EPEVTQTPSHQVTQMGQEVILRCVPISNHLYFYWYRQILGQKVEFLVSFYNNEISEKSEIFDDQFSVERPDGSNFTLKIRSTKLEDSAMYFCASSGQVISYEQYFGPGTRLTVT.

The chain couples TRBV7-8 to TRBJ2-5; tentative D call: TRBD2 (5 bases). The V gene's germline CDR1 is SGHVS and CDR2 FQNEAQ. The ends were cut back, 1 base at V and 2 bases at J, with 8 bases in the middle. CDR3 length: 14 amino acids. CDR3 DNA: TGTGCCAGCAGCTTAGGACCGGGGCAAGAGACCCAGTACTTC. Translating it yields CASSLGPGQETQYF.

The rearrangement links TRBV3-1 to TRBJ2-1; D remains ambiguous. Germline CDR1 reads LGHDT; CDR2 reads YNNKEL (reference sequence). V lost 6 bases to trimming and J lost 5 bases, with 11 bases between them. This CDR3 contains 13 residues. CDR3: CASRVGFNNEQFF. The CDR3 nucleotides are TGTGCCAGCAGAGTTGGATTTAACAATGAGCAGTTCTTC.

The chain links TRBV29-1 to TRBJ2-1; 7 bases map to TRBD1. J was trimmed by 9 bases and V by 8 bases; bases with no gene match: 7. The CDR3 consists of 11 residues. Germline V gene lookup returns CDR1 SQVTM and CDR2 ANQGSEA. This CDR3 reads CSSVTGAEQFF. The CDR3 nucleotides are TGCAGCTCCGTTACAGGGGCTGAGCAGTTCTTC.

This clonotype was seen more than once but under ten times. V usage is TRBV12-3 or TRBV12-4 and J usage is TRBJ2-1; possibly TRBD2 for D (5 bases). The CDR3 is 10 residues long. The V end was cut by 8 bases, the J end by 6 bases, with 5 bases between. Here the CDR3 reads CASRGNEQFF. CDR3 coding DNA: TGTGCCAGCCGGGGCAATGAGCAGTTCTTC.

V usage is TRBV6-1 and J usage is TRBJ2-5, with 8 bases identical to TRBD2. CDR1 is MNHNS, CDR2 SASEGT, per germline. With 6 bases clipped from V and 4 bases from J, the junction kept 13 bases outside the gene matches. The CDR3 contains 16 residues. The CDR3 DNA reads TGTGCCAGCAGCCCCAGGGGTGTAGCGGGGAGAGAGACCCAGTACTTC. It is translated as CASSPRGVAGRETQYF.

V is TRBV4-1 and J is TRBJ1-1, with D unresolved. In germline, CDR1 is MGHRA, CDR2 YSYEKL. CDR3 length equals 17 residues. Trimming removed 0 bases at V and 0 bases at J, with 14 bases between. This chain's CDR3 is CASSQDSNRPLNTEAFF. As DNA, the CDR3 is TGCGCCAGCAGCCAAGATTCTAACCGGCCTTTGAACACTGAAGCTTTCTTT.

The chain carries TRBV12-3 or TRBV12-4 and TRBJ2-2, with D unresolved. The CDR3 is made up of 12 amino acids. V was cut by 5 bases and J by 6 bases, with 7 bases left in between. CDR3 amino acids: CASSPEAGELFF. Here the CDR3 DNA reads TGTGCCAGCAGTCCCGAGGCCGGGGAGCTGTTTTTT.

The V and J genes are TRBV7-3 and TRBJ2-1; no definite D call. Deletions cut 2 bases from V and 7 bases from J, with 15 bases between. The V gene's germline CDR1 is SGHTA and CDR2 FQGTGA. This CDR3 has 15 residues. As DNA, the CDR3 is TGTGCCAGCAGCTTAGGGTCTGGCCTACGGAATGAGCAGTTCTTC. It yields the protein CASSLGSGLRNEQFF.

The genes are TRBV5-4 and TRBJ1-2; D unresolved. V gave up 3 bases and J gave up 6 bases, with 15 bases separating them. The CDR3 has 14 amino acids. CDR1 is SGHNT, CDR2 YYREEE, per germline (reference sequence). The CDR3 region is CASSSGRPRDGYTF. The CDR3 DNA reads TGTGCCAGCAGCTCAGGACGGCCGAGAGATGGCTACACCTTC.

The genes are TRBV29-1 and TRBJ2-5; D gene uncertain. CDR1 is SQVTM, CDR2 ANQGSEA, per germline. Trimming took off 5 bases at V and 5 bases at J, with 9 bases between the two ends. The CDR3 length is 11 residues. CDR3 in DNA: TGCAGCGTTCTTGTAGGGGAGACCCAGTACTTC. Its protein is CSVLVGETQYF.

The rearrangement uses TRBV9 and TRBJ2-7, with D tentatively TRBD1 (7 bases). The CDR3 runs to 15 residues. From germline, CDR1 is SGDLS and CDR2 YYNGEE. Between the trimmed V and J ends, which lost 0 bases and 3 bases, there was a span of 13 bases. DNA of the CDR3: TGTGCCAGCAGCGTAGGCGGGACAGACATCTACGAGCAGTACTTC. This sequence encodes CASSVGGTDIYEQYF.

This chain's CDR3 is CSATNSGDSPLHF. Here the CDR3 DNA reads TGCAGTGCCACAAATTCAGGGGATTCACCCCTCCACTTT. The rearrangement uses TRBV20-1 and TRBJ1-6; D may be TRBD1 (6 bases). Germline V gene data show CDR1 as DFQATT and CDR2 as SNEGSKA (reference sequence). V lost 6 bases and J lost 8, with 14 bases in between. The CDR3 runs 13 residues.

This clonotype was detected only a few times. The chain joins TRBV5-4 to TRBJ2-1, with 8 bases identical to TRBD1. V was pared by 0 bases and J by 9 bases, with 11 bases of the junction left unmatched. Germline V gene lookup returns CDR1 SGHNT and CDR2 YYREEE (reference sequence). There are 16 residues in the CDR3. The CDR3 DNA follows: TGTGCCAGCAGCTTGGCGGCCGGTGCAGGGGGCGGTGAGCAGTTCTTC. Protein: CASSLAAGAGGGEQFF.

This rearrangement joins TRBV20-1 to TRBJ1-2, with 11 bases aligning to TRBD1. Trimming took 0 bases from V and 6 from J; bases not matched to a gene: 6. The CDR3 spans 15 residues. Looked up from germline, CDR1 is DFQATT and CDR2 is SNEGSKA (reference sequence). The CDR3 loop reads CSARDLGQGGNGYTF. The DNA for the CDR3 is TGCAGTGCTAGAGACCTGGGACAGGGGGGGAATGGCTACACCTTC.